The 7 T cell receptor beta chains below all came from one sample that was sequenced in a study of shared clonotypes between healthy human individuals. Measured with immunoSEQ multiplex PCR; TCRdb has only the in-frame clones, and not every one. Of millions of clones listed, over 85% are singletons. The sequenced material came from naive CD4+ T cells sorted from blood. Subset meaning: CD45RA+ positively selected. The receptors stem from a man aged 18 to 30 in good health.

The chain couples TRBV19 to TRBJ2-1; 10 positions match TRBD2. The length of the CDR3 is 16 residues. The germline CDR1 and CDR2 sequences are LNHDA and SQIVND (reference sequence). Trimming at V came to 5 bases and at J to 6 bases, leaving 10 bases not matched to a gene. The CDR3 reads CASSLAGVSSGNEQFF. As DNA, the CDR3 is TGTGCCAGTAGTCTAGCGGGAGTCTCTTCGGGCAATGAGCAGTTCTTC.

The chain uses TRBV5-1 and TRBJ2-3; D unclear. The germline gives CDR1 SGHRS, CDR2 YFSETQ. The length of the CDR3 is 13 residues. V was pared by 5 bases and J by 0 bases, with 7 bases between. In nucleotides, the CDR3 is TGCGCCAGCAGGGGATTGAGCACAGATACGCAGTATTTT. It translates to CASRGLSTDTQYF.

The V gene is TRBV5-1, the J gene TRBJ2-7; D gene uncertain. CDR1 is SGHRS, CDR2 YFSETQ, per germline. Trimming stripped 4 bases from V and 4 bases from J, with 24 bases between. The CDR3 loop spans 17 amino acids. CDR3 loop: CASSATTAPRSKYEQYF. DNA of the CDR3: TGCGCCAGCAGCGCCACCACCGCACCACGATCAAAGTACGAGCAGTACTTC.

The chain recombines TRBV7-2 with TRBJ2-1; D is unclear. Looked up from germline, CDR1 is SGHTA and CDR2 is FQGNSA. The CDR3 runs to 15 residues. The V end was cut by 0 bases, the J end by 7 bases, with 13 bases between. This CDR3 is CASSLAMSFSNEQFF. CDR3 coding DNA: TGTGCCAGCAGCTTAGCCATGTCGTTCTCGAATGAGCAGTTCTTC.

V and J are TRBV2 and TRBJ1-2; 7 bases line up with TRBD1. Looked up from germline, CDR1 is SNHLY and CDR2 is FYNNEI. The trim removed 11 bases at V and 5 bases at J, leaving 8 bases unmatched. This CDR3 has 12 amino acids. The CDR3 DNA is TGTGCCTCTGAGTCAGGGGGTTATGGCTACACCTTC. Its translation is CASESGGYGYTF.

Only one count was recorded for this clone. The CDR3 region is CASSFGTAISGNTIYF. In nucleotides, the CDR3 is TGTGCCAGCAGCTTCGGGACAGCGATCTCTGGAAACACCATATATTTT. The rearrangement joins TRBV28 to TRBJ1-3, with TRBD1 matching 7 bases. Trimming at V came to 6 bases and at J to 0 bases, leaving 8 bases not matched to a gene. The CDR3 consists of 16 residues. Germline V gene data show CDR1 as MDHEN and CDR2 as SYDVKM.

The CDR3 here is CASSLAGQGRHEQYF. The CDR3 DNA follows: TGTGCCAGCAGTTTAGCGGGACAGGGAAGACACGAGCAGTACTTC. The chain has TRBV28 and TRBJ2-7; 9 bases line up with TRBD1. Trimming took 2 bases from V and 5 from J; bases not matched to a gene: 7. The length of the CDR3 is 15 residues. Germline V gives CDR1 MDHEN, CDR2 SYDVKM.